The source of this TCR beta chain is a study of T cells after yellow fever vaccination. This clonotype was counted between two and nine times. The antigen remains undetermined. Making TCR cDNA involved 5'RACE template switching, which added UMIs and a universal primer site. Each CDR3 protein gets one entry after TCRdb re-called the 5' RACE reads with MiXCR. The profile shows 500,000 to 550,000 distinct CDR3 sequences, 21% of them singletons. Findings and caveats of the study: Among primary-vaccination clones, most reappeared after the booster, at just under 98% for CD4 and more than 85% for CD8. Abundant bulk-derived clonotypes could contaminate FACS-sorted repertoires. Peaking on day 5 versus 15, the secondary response was faster but weaker.

The sample in question was PBMCs, obtained roughly 20 days after the first yellow fever vaccination. The origin of this receptor is a man between 18 and 35 years old who received the YFV17D yellow fever vaccine.

This CDR3 is CASSLVGGDNSPLHF. The CDR3 DNA reads as TGCGCCAGCAGCTTGGTGGGGGGAGATAATTCACCCCTCCACTTT. V gene TRBV5-1 combines with J gene TRBJ1-6; the D gene is possibly TRBD1 (5 bases). The ends were cut back, 0 bases at V and 5 bases at J, with 9 bases in the middle. Germline V CDR1 and CDR2: SGHRS, YFSETQ. The CDR3 totals 15 residues.